The rows below give T cell receptor beta chains drawn from one sample of a study of blood T cell repertoires in COVID-19. Produced via immunoSEQ multiplex PCR; TCRdb's table is partial and in-frame only. The table has around 500,000 clones, roughly 88% seen once. Sequenced input: peripheral blood. These receptors all come from a human donor in a cohort sampled during active COVID-19. Each CDR3 is given with its conserved first and last residue. Each record gives: D gene, clone size, V gene, J gene, CDR3 protein, CDR3 DNA. D genes are given only for firm matches. The size field is filled for only some rows; it gives once, few, many or a size class.

d_call: -; clone_size: -; v_call: TRBV27; j_call: TRBJ2-1; cdr3_aa: CASSLTRSSYNEQFF; cdr3_nt: TGTGCCAGCAGTTTAACGCGGAGCTCCTACAATGAGCAGTTCTTC
d_call: -; clone_size: -; v_call: TRBV19; j_call: TRBJ1-5; cdr3_aa: CASSPSDSYSNQPQHF; cdr3_nt: TGTGCCAGTAGTCCCTCCGACAGTTATAGCAATCAGCCCCAGCATTTT
d_call: -; clone_size: -; v_call: TRBV2; j_call: TRBJ1-2; cdr3_aa: CASSERQPANYGYTF; cdr3_nt: TGTGCCAGCAGTGAGAGACAGCCAGCTAACTATGGCTACACCTTC
d_call: TRBD1; clone_size: once; v_call: TRBV9; j_call: TRBJ2-5; cdr3_aa: CASSPRTGGQETQYF; cdr3_nt: TGTGCCAGCAGCCCCCGGACAGGGGGCCAAGAGACCCAGTACTTC
d_call: -; clone_size: -; v_call: TRBV19; j_call: TRBJ1-2; cdr3_aa: CASTSRIAGSVDGYTF; cdr3_nt: TGTGCCAGTACCAGTCGAATCGCAGGCTCAGTGGATGGCTACACCTTC
d_call: -; clone_size: -; v_call: TRBV28; j_call: TRBJ2-2; cdr3_aa: CASSVLDPRTNTGELFF; cdr3_nt: TGTGCCAGCAGTGTATTAGATCCCCGCACCAACACCGGGGAGCTGTTTTTT
d_call: TRBD2; clone_size: -; v_call: TRBV5-8; j_call: TRBJ2-1; cdr3_aa: CASSSGLAGGGWNEQFF; cdr3_nt: TGTGCCAGCAGCTCCGGACTAGCGGGAGGTGGTTGGAATGAGCAGTTCTTC
d_call: TRBD2; clone_size: -; v_call: TRBV6-4; j_call: TRBJ2-3; cdr3_aa: CASSAGTSELDTQYF; cdr3_nt: TGTGCCAGCAGTGCTGGGACTAGCGAATTAGATACGCAGTATTTT
d_call: -; clone_size: -; v_call: TRBV9; j_call: TRBJ1-5; cdr3_aa: CASSPGHINQPQHF; cdr3_nt: TGTGCCAGCAGCCCGGGACACATCAATCAGCCCCAGCATTTT
d_call: TRBD1; clone_size: once; v_call: TRBV5-5; j_call: TRBJ1-5; cdr3_aa: CASSWTGNLNQPQHF; cdr3_nt: TGTGCCAGCAGCTGGACAGGGAACCTCAATCAGCCCCAGCATTTT
d_call: TRBD2; clone_size: -; v_call: TRBV19; j_call: TRBJ2-1; cdr3_aa: CASRQREGDEQFF; cdr3_nt: TGTGCCTCACGCCAGCGGGAGGGAGATGAGCAGTTCTTC
d_call: TRBD1; clone_size: -; v_call: TRBV19; j_call: TRBJ1-2; cdr3_aa: CASSIALTGGDGYTF; cdr3_nt: TGTGCCAGTAGTATAGCCCTGACAGGGGGCGATGGCTACACCTTC
d_call: -; clone_size: -; v_call: TRBV9; j_call: TRBJ2-1; cdr3_aa: CASSVELGGEQFF; cdr3_nt: TGTGCCAGCAGCGTAGAACTGGGAGGTGAGCAGTTCTTC
d_call: TRBD1; clone_size: -; v_call: TRBV5-6; j_call: TRBJ2-2; cdr3_aa: CASSLDRQGNTGELFF; cdr3_nt: TGTGCCAGCAGCTTGGATCGACAGGGTAACACCGGGGAGCTGTTTTTT
d_call: -; clone_size: -; v_call: TRBV5-1; j_call: TRBJ2-5; cdr3_aa: CASSLVSGFQETQYF; cdr3_nt: TGCGCCAGCAGCTTGGTTAGCGGTTTCCAAGAGACCCAGTACTTC
d_call: -; clone_size: -; v_call: TRBV5-1; j_call: TRBJ1-6; cdr3_aa: CASPRGTNYNSPLHF; cdr3_nt: TGCGCCAGCCCCAGGGGTACCAACTATAATTCACCCCTCCACTTT
d_call: -; clone_size: once; v_call: TRBV9; j_call: TRBJ2-3; cdr3_aa: CASSVGVAGTDTQYF; cdr3_nt: TGTGCCAGCAGCGTAGGGGTAGCTGGCACAGATACGCAGTATTTT
d_call: -; clone_size: -; v_call: TRBV2; j_call: TRBJ1-1; cdr3_aa: CASRTGSINTEAFF; cdr3_nt: TGTGCCAGCAGAACAGGGTCTATTAACACTGAAGCTTTCTTT
d_call: TRBD1; clone_size: few; v_call: TRBV4-3; j_call: TRBJ2-1; cdr3_aa: CASSQEGTGGWDEQFF; cdr3_nt: TGCGCCAGCAGCCAAGAAGGGACAGGGGGCTGGGATGAGCAGTTCTTC
d_call: TRBD1; clone_size: few; v_call: TRBV4-1; j_call: TRBJ1-2; cdr3_aa: CASSQERTGVLGGYTF; cdr3_nt: TGCGCCAGCAGCCAAGAAAGGACAGGCGTCCTGGGGGGCTACACCTTC
d_call: TRBD2; clone_size: -; v_call: TRBV27; j_call: TRBJ2-3; cdr3_aa: CASSTNGRAGTDTQYF; cdr3_nt: TGTGCCAGCAGTACCAACGGGAGGGCTGGCACAGATACGCAGTATTTT
d_call: TRBD1; clone_size: -; v_call: TRBV7-2; j_call: TRBJ1-2; cdr3_aa: CASSSGQTYGYTF; cdr3_nt: TGTGCCAGCAGCTCGGGACAGACTTATGGCTACACCTTC
d_call: -; clone_size: -; v_call: TRBV12-3/TRBV12-4; j_call: TRBJ2-2; cdr3_aa: CASSLLEGGELFF; cdr3_nt: TGTGCCAGCAGTTTGTTAGAGGGCGGGGAGCTGTTTTTT
d_call: TRBD2; clone_size: -; v_call: TRBV3-1/TRBV3-2; j_call: TRBJ2-1; cdr3_aa: CASSQGTSWTDEQFF; cdr3_nt: TGTGCCAGCAGCCAAGGGACTAGCTGGACCGATGAGCAGTTCTTC
d_call: -; clone_size: -; v_call: TRBV4-2; j_call: TRBJ2-1; cdr3_aa: CASSQVGADIYEQFF; cdr3_nt: TGTGCCAGCAGCCAAGTCGGTGCCGACATCTATGAGCAGTTCTTC
d_call: -; clone_size: -; v_call: TRBV19; j_call: TRBJ2-2; cdr3_aa: CASSPAGGELFF; cdr3_nt: TGTGCCAGTAGTCCGGCCGGGGGGGAGCTGTTTTTT
d_call: TRBD2; clone_size: -; v_call: TRBV7-9; j_call: TRBJ2-7; cdr3_aa: CASSPRGRAGGLSSYEQYF; cdr3_nt: TGTGCCAGCAGCCCCCGGGGGCGAGCGGGAGGGCTGAGCTCCTACGAGCAGTACTTC
d_call: -; clone_size: -; v_call: TRBV30; j_call: TRBJ2-3; cdr3_aa: CAWRDGTLASTDTQYF; cdr3_nt: TGTGCCTGGAGGGACGGGACTTTAGCTAGCACAGATACGCAGTATTTT
d_call: TRBD1; clone_size: -; v_call: TRBV7-2; j_call: TRBJ2-2; cdr3_aa: CASSSNRGYGGELFF; cdr3_nt: TGTGCCAGCAGCTCAAACAGGGGATACGGCGGGGAGCTGTTTTTT
d_call: -; clone_size: -; v_call: TRBV6-4; j_call: TRBJ1-2; cdr3_aa: CASSENGDGGYTF; cdr3_nt: TGTGCCAGCAGTGAAAACGGGGATGGGGGCTACACCTTC
d_call: -; clone_size: -; v_call: TRBV11-2; j_call: TRBJ2-2; cdr3_aa: CASRMGLSKNTGELFF; cdr3_nt: TGTGCCAGCAGGATGGGGCTATCGAAGAACACCGGGGAGCTGTTTTTT
d_call: TRBD1; clone_size: -; v_call: TRBV10-3; j_call: TRBJ2-2; cdr3_aa: CAITGQGDTGELFF; cdr3_nt: TGTGCCATCACCGGACAGGGCGACACCGGGGAGCTGTTTTTT
d_call: TRBD2; clone_size: -; v_call: TRBV20-1; j_call: TRBJ2-7; cdr3_aa: CSASLPTSAPF; cdr3_nt: TGCAGTGCCTCTCTCCCCACTAGCGCCCCCTTC
d_call: -; clone_size: -; v_call: TRBV28; j_call: TRBJ2-2; cdr3_aa: CASSLPGRPGELFF; cdr3_nt: TGTGCCAGCAGTTTACCAGGCAGACCCGGGGAGCTGTTTTTT
d_call: -; clone_size: -; v_call: TRBV3-1/TRBV3-2; j_call: TRBJ1-1; cdr3_aa: CASSQEAGVNTEAFF; cdr3_nt: TGTGCCAGCAGCCAAGAGGCAGGGGTGAACACTGAAGCTTTCTTT
d_call: -; clone_size: -; v_call: TRBV7-9; j_call: TRBJ1-5; cdr3_aa: CASSLNSHQPQHF; cdr3_nt: TGTGCCAGCAGCTTAAACTCCCATCAGCCCCAGCATTTT
d_call: -; clone_size: -; v_call: TRBV30; j_call: TRBJ1-3; cdr3_aa: CAWRDRWPPNPHF; cdr3_nt: TGTGCCTGGAGAGACAGGTGGCCCCCCAATCCACATTTT
d_call: TRBD2; clone_size: -; v_call: TRBV5-5; j_call: TRBJ2-7; cdr3_aa: CASSPGDGGGFGPF; cdr3_nt: TGTGCCAGCAGCCCCGGGGACGGCGGGGGGTTCGGGCCCTTC
d_call: -; clone_size: -; v_call: TRBV5-4; j_call: TRBJ2-7; cdr3_aa: CASSLLGGGQYF; cdr3_nt: TGTGCCAGCAGCTTGCTTGGGGGAGGGCAGTACTTC